The subject of this entry is one T cell receptor (beta chain). The sample holds many counts of this clonotype. Its antigen is not yet known. Base-call qualities are not available, and no considerably larger clone is one nucleotide away. V gives up 10 bases and J gives up 11 bases, and the segment between their germline ends measures 17 bases. Taken from cysteine to phenylalanine, the CDR3 has 11 residues. Kept here is only the CDR3 DNA, which spans 33 bases and is read in frame from base 1. Based on the germline V gene, the CDR1 and CDR2 sequences are MGHDK and SYGVNS. The data were obtained in a study of T cells of healthy individuals (dated by TCRdb to the late 2010s). Library preparation was by 5' RACE. TCRdb names Illumina MiSeq as the instrument used. TCRdb cleaned the public reads at Q25 with fastp, built clones with MiXCR and kept in-frame beta chains. Each CDR3 protein gets just one entry, which takes the most common genes and DNA from the rows behind it. For this sample there are around 80,000 distinct CDR3 sequences; roughly 5.1% appear just once. The ten largest clones add up to roughly 7.6% of the sample.

The chain couples TRBV25-1 to TRBJ1-1; TRBD1 is a possible D gene, resting on 5 matching bases. This TCR came from a female donor in good health. This receptor has the CDR3 CATSGGGRAFF. Read as DNA, the sequence is TGTGCCACCTCCGGCGGGGGGAGGGCTTTCTTT.